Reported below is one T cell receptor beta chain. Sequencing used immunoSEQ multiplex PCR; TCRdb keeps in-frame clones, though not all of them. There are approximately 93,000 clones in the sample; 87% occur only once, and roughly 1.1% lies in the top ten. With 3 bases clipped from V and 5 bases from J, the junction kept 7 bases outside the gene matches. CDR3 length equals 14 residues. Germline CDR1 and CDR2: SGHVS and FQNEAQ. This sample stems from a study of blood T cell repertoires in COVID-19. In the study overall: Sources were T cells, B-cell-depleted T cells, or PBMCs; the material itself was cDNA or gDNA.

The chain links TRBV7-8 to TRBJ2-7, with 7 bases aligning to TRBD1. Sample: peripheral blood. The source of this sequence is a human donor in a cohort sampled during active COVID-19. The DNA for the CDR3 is TGTGCCAGCAGCTTCGGCTTACAGGGGAACGAGCAGTACTTC. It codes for CASSFGLQGNEQYF.